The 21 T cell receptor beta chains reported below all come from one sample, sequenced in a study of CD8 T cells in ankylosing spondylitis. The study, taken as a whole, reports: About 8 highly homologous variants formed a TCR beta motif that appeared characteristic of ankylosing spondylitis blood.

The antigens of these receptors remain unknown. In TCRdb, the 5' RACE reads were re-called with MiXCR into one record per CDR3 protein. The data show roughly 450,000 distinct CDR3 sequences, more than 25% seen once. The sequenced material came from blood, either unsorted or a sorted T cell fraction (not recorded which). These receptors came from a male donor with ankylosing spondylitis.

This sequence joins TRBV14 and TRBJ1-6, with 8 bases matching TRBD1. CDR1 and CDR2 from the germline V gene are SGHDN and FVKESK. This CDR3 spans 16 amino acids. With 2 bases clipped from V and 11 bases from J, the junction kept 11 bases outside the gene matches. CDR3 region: CASSQQGQEEFAPLHF. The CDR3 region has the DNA TGTGCCAGCAGCCAACAGGGACAGGAGGAATTTGCACCCCTCCACTTT.

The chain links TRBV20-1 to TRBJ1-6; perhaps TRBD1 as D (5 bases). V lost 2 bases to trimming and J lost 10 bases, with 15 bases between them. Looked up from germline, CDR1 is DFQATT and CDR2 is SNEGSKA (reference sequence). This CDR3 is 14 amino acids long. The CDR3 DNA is TGCAGTGCTAGAAAAGAGGGACCTTGGTCACCCCTCCACTTT. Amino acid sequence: CSARKEGPWSPLHF.

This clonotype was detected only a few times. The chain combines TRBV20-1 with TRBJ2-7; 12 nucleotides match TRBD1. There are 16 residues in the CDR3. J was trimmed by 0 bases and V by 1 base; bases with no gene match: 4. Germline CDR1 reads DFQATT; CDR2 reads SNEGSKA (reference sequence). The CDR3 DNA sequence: TGCAGTGCTAGAGTACCGGGACAGGGGGCCTCCTACGAGCAGTACTTC. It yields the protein CSARVPGQGASYEQYF.

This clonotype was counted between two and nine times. Here the CDR3 DNA reads TGCAGTGCGTGGACAGGCTACGAGCAGTACGTC. This sequence encodes CSAWTGYEQYV. The rearrangement joins TRBV20-1 to TRBJ2-7; 7 nucleotides match TRBD1. The CDR3 is made up of 11 amino acids. Germline CDR1 is DFQATT and CDR2 is SNEGSKA (reference sequence). Trimming removed 6 bases from V and 3 bases from J; junction bases left unmatched: 2.

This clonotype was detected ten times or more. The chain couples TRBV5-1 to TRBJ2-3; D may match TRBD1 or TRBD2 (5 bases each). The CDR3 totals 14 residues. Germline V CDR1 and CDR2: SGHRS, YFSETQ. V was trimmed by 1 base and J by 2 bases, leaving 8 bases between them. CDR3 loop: CASSLSGHTDTQYF. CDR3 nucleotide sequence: TGCGCCAGCAGCTTGTCGGGGCACACAGATACGCAGTATTTT. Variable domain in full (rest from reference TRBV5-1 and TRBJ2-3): KAGVTQTPRYLIKTRGQQVTLSCSPISGHRSVSWYQQTPGQGLQFLFEYFSETQRNKGNFPGRFSGRQFSNSRSEMNVSTLELGDSALYLCASSLSGHTDTQYFGPGTRLTVL.

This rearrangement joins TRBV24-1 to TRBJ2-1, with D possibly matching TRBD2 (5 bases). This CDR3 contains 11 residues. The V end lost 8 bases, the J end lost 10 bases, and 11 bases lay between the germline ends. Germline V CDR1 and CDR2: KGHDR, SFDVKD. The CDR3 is CATMGSGEQFF. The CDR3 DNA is TGTGCCACCATGGGATCGGGGGAGCAGTTCTTC.

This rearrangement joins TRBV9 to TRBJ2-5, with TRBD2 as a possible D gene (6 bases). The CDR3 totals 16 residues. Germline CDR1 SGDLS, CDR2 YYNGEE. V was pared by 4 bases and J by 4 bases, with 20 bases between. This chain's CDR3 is CASSPRGGESPETQYF. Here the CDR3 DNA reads TGTGCCAGCAGCCCCCGTGGAGGGGAGTCACCAGAGACCCAGTACTTC.

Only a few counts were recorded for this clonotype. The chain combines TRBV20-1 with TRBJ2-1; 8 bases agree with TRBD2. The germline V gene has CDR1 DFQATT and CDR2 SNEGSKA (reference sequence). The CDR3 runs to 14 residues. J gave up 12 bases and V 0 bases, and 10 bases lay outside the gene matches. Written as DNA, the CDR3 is TGCAGTGCTAGAGATAGGAGCGGGAGCCGGGGGCAGTTCTTC. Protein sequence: CSARDRSGSRGQFF.

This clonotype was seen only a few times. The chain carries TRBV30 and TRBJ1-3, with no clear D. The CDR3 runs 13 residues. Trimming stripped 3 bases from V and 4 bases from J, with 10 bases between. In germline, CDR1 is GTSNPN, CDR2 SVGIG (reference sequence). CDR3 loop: CAWRPLGGNTIYF. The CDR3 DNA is TGTGCCTGGAGGCCCCTGGGGGGAAACACCATATATTTT.

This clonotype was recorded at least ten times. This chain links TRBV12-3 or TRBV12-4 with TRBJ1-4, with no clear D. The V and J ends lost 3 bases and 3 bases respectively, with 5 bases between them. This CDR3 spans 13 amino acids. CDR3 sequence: CASSLYPNEKLFF. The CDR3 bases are TGTGCCAGCAGTTTGTATCCTAATGAAAAACTGTTTTTT.

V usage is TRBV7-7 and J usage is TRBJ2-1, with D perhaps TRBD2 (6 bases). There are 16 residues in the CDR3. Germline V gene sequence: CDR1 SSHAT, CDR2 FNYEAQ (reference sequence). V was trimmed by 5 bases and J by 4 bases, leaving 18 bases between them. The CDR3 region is CASSPFTSPTYNEQFF. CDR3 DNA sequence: TGTGCCAGCAGCCCCTTTACTAGCCCTACTTACAATGAGCAGTTCTTC.

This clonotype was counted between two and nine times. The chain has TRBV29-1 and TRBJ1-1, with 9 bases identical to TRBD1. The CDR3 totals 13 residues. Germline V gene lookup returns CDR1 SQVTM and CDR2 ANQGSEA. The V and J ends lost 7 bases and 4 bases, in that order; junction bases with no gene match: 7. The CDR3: CSAEGQGTTEAFF. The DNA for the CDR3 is TGCAGCGCCGAGGGACAGGGAACCACTGAAGCTTTCTTT.

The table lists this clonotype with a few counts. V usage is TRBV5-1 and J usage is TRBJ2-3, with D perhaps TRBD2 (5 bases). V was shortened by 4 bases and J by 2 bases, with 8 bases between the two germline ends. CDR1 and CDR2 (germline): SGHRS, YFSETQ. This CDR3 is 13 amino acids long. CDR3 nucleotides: TGCGCCAGCAGCACCGGGGACACAGATACGCAGTATTTT. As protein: CASSTGDTDTQYF.

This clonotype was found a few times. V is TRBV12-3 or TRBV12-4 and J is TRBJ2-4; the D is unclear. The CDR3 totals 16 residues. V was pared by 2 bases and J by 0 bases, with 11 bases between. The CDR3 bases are TGTGCCAGCAGTTTACATGAGGTCCTAGCCAAAAACATTCAGTACTTC. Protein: CASSLHEVLAKNIQYF.

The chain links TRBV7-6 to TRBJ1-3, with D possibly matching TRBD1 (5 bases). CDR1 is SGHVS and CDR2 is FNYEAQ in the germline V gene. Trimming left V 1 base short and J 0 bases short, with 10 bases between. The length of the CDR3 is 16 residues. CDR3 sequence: CASSLGAGNSGNTIYF. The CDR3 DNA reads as TGTGCCAGCAGCTTAGGAGCAGGGAACTCTGGAAACACCATATATTTT. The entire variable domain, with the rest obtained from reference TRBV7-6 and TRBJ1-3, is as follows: GAGVSQSPRYKVTKRGQDVALRCDPISGHVSLYWYRQALGQGPEFLTYFNYEAQQDKSGLPNDRFSAERPEGSISTLTIQRTEQRDSAMYRCASSLGAGNSGNTIYFGEGSWLTVV.

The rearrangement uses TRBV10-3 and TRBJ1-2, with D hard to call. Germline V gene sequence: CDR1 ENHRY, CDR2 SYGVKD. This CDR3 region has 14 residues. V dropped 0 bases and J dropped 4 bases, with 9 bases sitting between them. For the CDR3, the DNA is TGTGCCATCAGTGAGTCGGCCCCAAGCTATGGCTACACCTTC. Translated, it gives CAISESAPSYGYTF.

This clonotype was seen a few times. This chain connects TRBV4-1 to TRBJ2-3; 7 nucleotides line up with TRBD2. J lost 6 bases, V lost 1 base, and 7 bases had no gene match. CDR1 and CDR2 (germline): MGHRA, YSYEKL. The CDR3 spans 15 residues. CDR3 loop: CASSQVTSRRDTQYF. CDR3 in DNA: TGCGCCAGCAGCCAAGTGACTAGCCGGAGGGATACGCAGTATTTT.

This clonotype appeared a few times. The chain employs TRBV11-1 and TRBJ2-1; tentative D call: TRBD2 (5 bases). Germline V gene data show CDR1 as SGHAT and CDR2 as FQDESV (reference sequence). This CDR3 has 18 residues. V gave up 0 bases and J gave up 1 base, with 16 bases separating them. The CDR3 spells CASSLAPPGKKSYNEQFF. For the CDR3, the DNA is TGTGCCAGCAGCTTAGCGCCACCGGGGAAGAAATCCTACAATGAGCAGTTCTTC. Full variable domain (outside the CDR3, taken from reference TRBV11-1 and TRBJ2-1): EAEVAQSPRYKITEKSQAVAFWCDPISGHATLYWYRQILGQGPELLVQFQDESVVDDSQLPKDRFSAERLKGVDSTLKIQPAELGDSAMYLCASSLAPPGKKSYNEQFFGPGTRLTVL.

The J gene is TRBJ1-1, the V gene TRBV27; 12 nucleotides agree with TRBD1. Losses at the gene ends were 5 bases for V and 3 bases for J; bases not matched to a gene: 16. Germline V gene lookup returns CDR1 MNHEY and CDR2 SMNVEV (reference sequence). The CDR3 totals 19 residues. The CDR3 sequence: CASSTRDRGLEFADTEAFF. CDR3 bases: TGTGCCAGCAGTACACGGGACAGGGGGCTTGAGTTCGCGGACACTGAAGCTTTCTTT.

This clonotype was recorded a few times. The CDR3 bases are TGCAGTGCTAGACCGACGGTAAAGCAGTTCTTC. Protein product: CSARPTVKQFF. This chain joins TRBV20-1 and TRBJ2-1; D remains ambiguous. The V gene's germline CDR1 is DFQATT and CDR2 SNEGSKA (reference sequence). The CDR3 has 11 amino acids. Between the trimmed V and J ends, which lost 2 bases and 11 bases, there was a span of 10 bases.

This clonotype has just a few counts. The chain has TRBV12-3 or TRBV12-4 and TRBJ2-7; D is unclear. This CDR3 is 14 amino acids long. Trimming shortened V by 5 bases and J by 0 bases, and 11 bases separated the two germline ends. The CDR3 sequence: CASSDHRSSYEQYF. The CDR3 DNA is TGTGCCAGCAGTGATCACAGAAGCTCCTACGAGCAGTACTTC.